This record looks at one T cell receptor beta chain sequence and its context. Its antigen is currently unknown. The record originates from a study of T cells in localized non-small cell lung cancer. Sequenced by immunoSEQ multiplex PCR; TCRdb stores in-frame clones only, minus some. In the table there are under 55,000 clones, roughly 75% of which are singletons. With 0 bases removed from V and 6 bases from J, the gap between germline ends came to 23 bases. Germline CDR1 reads SGDLS; CDR2 reads YYNGEE. The CDR3 is made up of 18 amino acids. Study-level findings and limits: Sequencing, confined to only one tumor region, leaves heterogeneity possible. Patients showing higher blood T cell density tended to see longer overall survival. Maximal T cell clonality occurred in uninvolved adjacent lung, with tumor ranking below it.

This rearrangement joins TRBV9 to TRBJ2-3; no definite D call. This sequence was found in a woman aged 40 to 75 with stage II lung adenocarcinoma. The sequences come from PBMCs, collected before any cancer treatment. DNA for the CDR3: TGTGCCAGCAGCGTAGAAGGCGGCGGACGGTACCGCCACGATACGCAGTATTTT. This gives the protein CASSVEGGGRYRHDTQYF.